This TCR beta chain was documented in a study of early stage breast cancer tumors. About the research overall: Average read coverage per sample was around 10-fold.

Note on this clone: Its antigen is unknown.

V shed 3 bases and J 1 base; nucleotides not matched to a gene: 7. The CDR3 consists of 16 residues. The germline CDR1 and CDR2 sequences are LNHDA and SQIVND (reference sequence). Study findings and constraints: Blood repertoires resembled normal breast more than tumor. Tumors had about 2.4-fold higher T cell density and higher clonality than adjacent normal breast tissue.

TCRdb keeps only in-frame clones here, not all; method: immunoSEQ multiplex PCR. Here the sample spans fewer than 70,000 clones, about 85% being singletons. The chain uses TRBV19 and TRBJ2-7; 9 positions match TRBD1. This sequence originates from a person aged 35-49 years with breast cancer. Material for sequencing was blood. The CDR3 loop is CASSILRQGGSYEQYF. The CDR3 nucleotides are TGTGCCAGTAGTATCCTTCGACAGGGGGGTTCCTACGAGCAGTACTTC.